Reported below is one T cell receptor beta chain. This sample is drawn from a study of control samples from healthy donors and cancer patients. The method was immunoSEQ multiplex PCR; TCRdb's version includes in-frame clones alone and lacks a portion of them. The sample has 150,000 to 200,000 clones, under 95% seen once. The CDR3 is 12 residues long. The germline V and J ends were trimmed by 3 bases and 7 bases, with 6 bases remaining between them. The sequence derives from a young woman in good health. The chain combines TRBV12-3 or TRBV12-4 with TRBJ1-4; possible D gene TRBD1, 5 bases. The sample comprised blood. Here the CDR3 reads CASSLGGEKLFF. CDR3 nucleotide sequence: TGTGCCAGCAGTTTGGGGGGTGAAAAACTGTTTTTT.